What follows are 30 T cell receptor beta chains derived from one specimen sequenced in a study of blood T cell dynamics during melanoma immunotherapy. Measured with immunoSEQ multiplex PCR; TCRdb has only the in-frame clones, and not every one. In the table there are roughly 10,000 clones, approximately 82% of which are singletons. Time point in this sample: pre-treatment baseline. The input for sequencing was blood, taken from a patient treated with checkpoint blockade. The receptor set was obtained from a human donor with melanoma.

The V and J genes are TRBV25-1 and TRBJ2-3; D is possibly TRBD1 (5 bases). Germline V gives CDR1 MGHDK, CDR2 SYGVNS. This CDR3 has 13 amino acids. The germline V and J ends were trimmed by 4 bases and 6 bases, with 11 bases remaining between them. For the CDR3, the DNA is TGTGCCAGCAGTGTGGGGAAGGGGGATACGCAGTATTTT. Translation gives CASSVGKGDTQYF. Complete variable domain (other parts from reference TRBV25-1 and TRBJ2-3): EADIYQTPRYLVIGTGKKITLECSQTMGHDKMYWYQQDPGMELHLIHYSYGVNSTEKGDLSSESTVSRIRTEHFPLTLESARPSHTSQYLCASSVGKGDTQYFGPGTRLTVL.

The V and J genes are TRBV29-1 and TRBJ2-1, with D maybe TRBD1 (5 bases). The CDR3 length is 16 residues. Germline loops: CDR1 SQVTM, CDR2 ANQGSEA. V was clipped by 1 base and J by 3 bases, with 16 bases between them. CDR3 DNA sequence: TGCAGCGTTGAAGGTGGCAGGGCGTTCCTCTACAATGAGCAGTTCTTC. It specifies CSVEGGRAFLYNEQFF.

The rearrangement joins TRBV5-1 to TRBJ2-1; D is unclear. V gave up 4 bases and J gave up 0 bases, with 14 bases separating them. Germline values: CDR1 SGHRS, CDR2 YFSETQ. This CDR3 is 16 amino acids long. The CDR3 nucleotides read TGCGCCAGCAGCCCCACGACTCCTAGCTCCTACAATGAGCAGTTCTTC. This codes for CASSPTTPSSYNEQFF.

This clone has a single count. V and J are TRBV5-4 and TRBJ1-6; D remains ambiguous. Germline V gene data show CDR1 as SGHNT and CDR2 as YYREEE (reference sequence). This CDR3 spans 15 amino acids. V was clipped by 0 bases and J by 7 bases, with 11 bases between them. CDR3 protein: CASSLEIGSNSPLHF. The CDR3 DNA sequence: TGTGCCAGCAGCTTGGAAATAGGGTCAAATTCACCCCTCCACTTT. The whole variable domain, filled in from reference TRBV5-4 and TRBJ1-6, reads ETGVTQSPTHLIKTRGQQVTLRCSSQSGHNTVSWYQQALGQGPQFIFQYYREEENGRGNFPPRFSGLQFPNYSSELNVNALELDDSALYLCASSLEIGSNSPLHFGNGTRLTVT.

The rearrangement joins TRBV11-2 to TRBJ2-5, with 13 positions matching TRBD2. The CDR3 is 17 residues long. Germline CDR1 SGHAT, CDR2 FQNNGV. The V segment lost 4 bases and the J segment 4 bases; nucleotides outside the gene matches: 9. CDR3 sequence: CASSSPIGLAGAETQYF. CDR3 bases: TGTGCCAGCAGCTCTCCAATTGGACTAGCGGGAGCAGAGACCCAGTACTTC.

This clone was observed a few times. This chain connects TRBV10-3 to TRBJ1-6; weak D call: TRBD1 (6 bases). Trimming left V 6 bases short and J 9 bases short, with 15 bases between. The CDR3 consists of 14 residues. Germline CDR1 ENHRY, CDR2 SYGVKD. The CDR3: CAIRGTSEGSPLHF. The CDR3 bases are TGTGCCATCAGGGGGACATCGGAAGGTTCACCCCTCCACTTT.

V and J are TRBV5-6 and TRBJ2-3; no clear D gene. Per the germline V gene, CDR1 is SGHDT and CDR2 is YYEEEE. V was clipped by 2 bases and J by 1 base, with 11 bases between them. The CDR3 loop spans 15 amino acids. The DNA of the CDR3 is TGTGCCAGCAGCTTCATCTCAGACGGCACAGATACGCAGTATTTT. Translated: CASSFISDGTDTQYF.

J is TRBJ1-1 and V is TRBV2, with TRBD1 matching over 7 bases. V lost 8 bases and J lost 4; bases outside the gene matches: 10. This CDR3 is built from 14 residues. Germline V lookup: CDR1 SNHLY, CDR2 FYNNEI. The CDR3 nucleotides read TGTGCCAGCTGCGTTGACAGGGCGACCACTGAAGCTTTCTTT. This codes for CASCVDRATTEAFF.

The chain employs TRBV5-5 and TRBJ1-2; D unresolved. Trimming stripped 3 bases from V and 2 bases from J, with 14 bases between. The CDR3 is 15 amino acids. Germline V lookup: CDR1 SGHKS, CDR2 YYEKEE (reference sequence). DNA of the CDR3: TGTGCCAGCAGCTCTTTGTCCGTAGACAACTATGGCTACACCTTC. It yields the protein CASSSLSVDNYGYTF.

The rearrangement links TRBV6-1 to TRBJ1-3; 7 bases agree with TRBD1. V was pared by 0 bases and J by 0 bases, with 8 bases of the junction left unmatched. Germline V gene data show CDR1 as MNHNS and CDR2 as SASEGT. The CDR3 has 18 residues. The chain's CDR3 is CASSEASWTGVSGNTIYF. In nucleotides, the CDR3 is TGTGCCAGCAGTGAAGCGAGTTGGACAGGCGTCTCTGGAAACACCATATATTTT.

This clone was counted only a few times. J is TRBJ1-1 and V is TRBV7-9; D is unresolved. Germline V gene sequence: CDR1 SEHNR, CDR2 FQNEAQ (reference sequence). The CDR3 loop spans 14 amino acids. Deletions cut 3 bases from V and 3 bases from J, with 11 bases between. The CDR3 sequence is CASSLGLVDTEAFF. CDR3 bases: TGTGCCAGCAGCTTGGGCCTGGTGGACACTGAAGCTTTCTTT.

The J gene is TRBJ1-2, the V gene TRBV19, with TRBD1 identical over 11 bases. J was trimmed by 7 bases and V by 5 bases; bases with no gene match: 3. The CDR3 consists of 13 residues. Germline V gene data show CDR1 as LNHDA and CDR2 as SQIVND (reference sequence). CDR3: CASSGQGAGGYTF. In DNA, the CDR3 is TGTGCCAGTAGTGGACAGGGGGCTGGTGGCTACACCTTC.

This chain joins TRBV9 and TRBJ1-2, with 8 bases lining up with TRBD1. The CDR3 sequence is 16 residues long. V trimming: 4 bases; J trimming: 0 bases; junction bases outside the gene matches: 8. Germline V CDR1 and CDR2: SGDLS, YYNGEE. The CDR3 spells CASSPGDRFTNYGYTF. CDR3 bases: TGTGCCAGCAGCCCGGGGGACAGGTTTACTAACTATGGCTACACCTTC.

The CDR3 sequence: CASSLAESTVYNEQFF. CDR3 in DNA: TGTGCCAGCAGCTTAGCGGAGTCTACCGTCTACAATGAGCAGTTCTTC. This rearrangement joins TRBV7-8 to TRBJ2-1; D uncertain. The V gene's germline CDR1 is SGHVS and CDR2 FQNEAQ. Trimming pared 0 bases from V and 3 bases from J, leaving 12 bases between. The CDR3 is 16 amino acids.

The CDR3 here is CASSPSGIANTGELFF. Here the CDR3 DNA reads TGTGCCAGCTCACCCAGCGGGATAGCGAACACCGGGGAGCTGTTTTTT. The chain employs TRBV18 and TRBJ2-2; 7 bases map to TRBD2. The CDR3 sequence is 16 residues long. After removal of 3 bases from V and 0 bases from J, the junction contained 4 bases not matched to a gene. CDR1 is KGHSH, CDR2 LQKENI, per germline.

The gene calls are TRBV28 and TRBJ1-2; possible D gene TRBD1, 5 bases. Germline V lookup: CDR1 MDHEN, CDR2 SYDVKM. CDR3 length: 13 residues. The V and J ends lost 5 bases and 4 bases respectively, with 11 bases between them. CDR3 nucleotide sequence: TGTGCCAGCAGTCCAGGGTTCGGCTATGGCTACACCTTC. The encoded protein is CASSPGFGYGYTF.

V and J are TRBV30 and TRBJ2-1; 7 bases fit TRBD1. Trimming at V came to 0 bases and at J to 15 bases, leaving 20 bases not matched to a gene. The CDR3 runs to 16 residues. CDR1 and CDR2 from the germline V gene are GTSNPN and SVGIG (reference sequence). The CDR3 protein is CAWSVGFRTGHLRPFF. Here the CDR3 DNA reads TGTGCCTGGAGTGTGGGTTTTAGGACAGGTCACCTTAGACCGTTCTTC.

This chain links TRBV11-2 with TRBJ2-5; D gene uncertain. Germline V gene sequence: CDR1 SGHAT, CDR2 FQNNGV. The V gene lost 5 bases and the J gene lost 0 bases, with 4 bases spanning the gap. The CDR3 runs to 12 residues. This chain's CDR3 is CASSRYQETQYF. In nucleotides, the CDR3 is TGTGCCAGCAGCCGATACCAAGAGACCCAGTACTTC.

The V gene is TRBV6-5, the J gene TRBJ1-1; maybe TRBD1 (5 bases). CDR3 length: 14 amino acids. With 2 bases removed from V and 1 base from J, the gap between germline ends came to 8 bases. Germline V CDR1 and CDR2: MNHEY, SVGAGI. In nucleotides, the CDR3 is TGTGCCAGCAGTTACAGGGACGGGAACACTGAAGCTTTCTTT. Residues: CASSYRDGNTEAFF.

A few counts support this clone. The genes are TRBV19 and TRBJ1-5; D gene ambiguous. Germline assignment: CDR1 LNHDA and CDR2 SQIVND (reference sequence). V lost 3 bases, J lost 6 bases, and 15 bases lay in between. CDR3 length: 15 amino acids. The CDR3 sequence: CASSIAGQAGQPQHF. Here the CDR3 DNA reads TGTGCCAGTAGTATCGCTGGCCAGGCGGGTCAGCCCCAGCATTTT.

The CDR3 loop reads CASSSQSGGRNEQFF. The CDR3 bases are TGTGCCAGCAGCTCCCAAAGCGGGGGAAGGAATGAGCAGTTCTTC. This chain uses TRBV7-9 with TRBJ2-1; 8 positions agree with TRBD2. V was clipped by 4 bases and J by 7 bases; unmatched bases: 9. CDR3 size: 15 residues. Germline V gives CDR1 SEHNR, CDR2 FQNEAQ (reference sequence).

The gene calls are TRBV11-1 and TRBJ2-5; a possible D gene is TRBD2 (5 bases). Trimming took off 7 bases at V and 2 bases at J, with 17 bases between the two ends. Germline values: CDR1 SGHAT, CDR2 FQDESV (reference sequence). There are 15 residues in the CDR3. As DNA, the CDR3 is TGTGCCAGCACCCCGGGCGGGCGGGTACAAGAGACCCAGTACTTC. Its protein is CASTPGGRVQETQYF.

CDR3 residues: CASYPGSSGYGYTF. Written as DNA, the CDR3 is TGTGCCAGTTACCCGGGATCCTCAGGGTATGGCTACACCTTC. The chain couples TRBV28 to TRBJ1-2; possible D gene TRBD1, 5 bases. This CDR3 comprises 14 residues. V gave up 9 bases and J gave up 5 bases, with 19 bases separating them. Germline lookup yields CDR1 MDHEN and CDR2 SYDVKM.

The chain combines TRBV30 with TRBJ2-6; D is undetermined. Trimming removed 0 bases from V and 4 bases from J, with 4 bases in between. Looked up from germline, CDR1 is GTSNPN and CDR2 is SVGIG (reference sequence). The CDR3 has 13 amino acids. CDR3 residues: CAWSVTGANVLTF. The CDR3 nucleotides read TGTGCCTGGAGTGTCACCGGGGCCAACGTCCTGACTTTC.

The chain carries TRBV19 and TRBJ1-6, with a possible D match to TRBD1 (5 bases). Germline-derived CDR1 and CDR2 are LNHDA and SQIVND (reference sequence). V was shortened by 3 bases and J by 7 bases, with 19 bases between the two germline ends. The CDR3 runs to 17 residues. The CDR3 sequence is CASSIGGSGERNSPLHF. In DNA, the CDR3 is TGTGCCAGTAGTATTGGAGGGTCGGGGGAGCGGAATTCACCCCTCCACTTT.

The chain recombines TRBV29-1 with TRBJ1-5; D is uncertain. This CDR3 spans 13 amino acids. V was trimmed by 0 bases and J by 4 bases, leaving 7 bases between them. Germline V lookup: CDR1 SQVTM, CDR2 ANQGSEA. The CDR3 spells CSVEENKNQPQHF. CDR3 nucleotides: TGCAGCGTTGAAGAAAACAAGAATCAGCCCCAGCATTTT.

The rearrangement uses TRBV6-5 and TRBJ2-5, with D possibly being TRBD2 (5 bases). Germline V CDR1 and CDR2: MNHEY, SVGAGI. The CDR3 is made up of 14 amino acids. V was clipped by 2 bases and J by 7 bases, with 14 bases between them. CDR3 DNA sequence: TGTGCCAGCAGTTACACCACACCTGAGGGGACCCAGTACTTC. Residues: CASSYTTPEGTQYF.

This chain joins TRBV28 and TRBJ2-7; TRBD1 or TRBD2 may be the D gene (6 bases each). The length of the CDR3 is 14 residues. Trimming shortened V by 5 bases and J by 2 bases, and 13 bases separated the two germline ends. Germline lookup yields CDR1 MDHEN and CDR2 SYDVKM. The CDR3 DNA follows: TGTGCCAGCAGTACGCCCGGGGGCCCCTACGAGCAGTACTTC. Protein product: CASSTPGGPYEQYF.

This clone was observed a single time. The chain combines TRBV27 with TRBJ2-5, with D tentatively TRBD2 (6 bases). TRBJ2-7 matches the DNA end more closely, so the J call is doubtful. The germline V gene encodes CDR1 MNHEY and CDR2 SMNVEV (reference sequence). This CDR3 has 15 residues. This CDR3 reads CASSLEGGATYEQYF. As DNA, the CDR3 is TGTGCCAGCAGTTTGGAGGGCGGGGCAACCTACGAGCAGTACTTC.

V gene TRBV7-8 combines with J gene TRBJ2-7, with D possibly matching TRBD1 (5 bases). The CDR3 length is 14 residues. The V end lost 1 base, the J end lost 7 bases, and 14 bases lay between the germline ends. In germline, CDR1 is SGHVS, CDR2 FQNEAQ. CDR3 region: CASSLVARVGEQYF. The CDR3 DNA reads TGTGCCAGCAGCTTAGTGGCCAGGGTGGGGGAGCAGTACTTC.